These 13 T cell receptor beta chains were sequenced from one sample in a study of blood T cell repertoires in COVID-19. Sequenced by immunoSEQ multiplex PCR; TCRdb stores in-frame clones only, minus some. Counted here are 240,000 or so clones, approximately 83% occurring once; the ten biggest clones make up 3% to 3.5%. The sequenced sample consisted of peripheral blood. The receptors shown here come from a woman aged 25-40 years who had recovered from COVID-19.

V usage is TRBV24-1 and J usage is TRBJ2-3; a possible D gene is TRBD1 (5 bases). Trimming shortened V by 5 bases and J by 5 bases, and 13 bases separated the two germline ends. The germline gives CDR1 KGHDR, CDR2 SFDVKD. This CDR3 spans 14 amino acids. CDR3 region: CATSAKGAVDTQYF. CDR3 bases: TGTGCCACCAGTGCAAAAGGGGCGGTAGATACGCAGTATTTT.

The genes are TRBV5-6 and TRBJ2-1, with 9 bases that match TRBD1. This CDR3 has 15 amino acids. Trimming removed 3 bases from V and 4 bases from J; junction bases left unmatched: 5. Germline CDR1 reads SGHDT; CDR2 reads YYEEEE. CDR3 coding DNA: TGTGCCAGCAGCTCGGACAGGGGCTTATACAATGAGCAGTTCTTC. This sequence encodes CASSSDRGLYNEQFF.

This clone was observed a few times. The rearrangement uses TRBV18 and TRBJ2-7; 10 nucleotides line up with TRBD1. The CDR3 spans 14 residues. V lost 5 bases to trimming and J lost 4 bases; unmatched junction nucleotides: 5. Germline-derived CDR1 and CDR2 are KGHSH and LQKENI. CDR3 loop: CASSASGQGYEQYF. The CDR3 DNA reads TGTGCCAGCTCAGCGTCGGGACAGGGGTACGAGCAGTACTTC.

This rearrangement joins TRBV9 to TRBJ1-5, with 8 bases matching TRBD1. The CDR3 extends over 14 amino acids. CDR1 and CDR2 (germline): SGDLS, YYNGEE. Trimming took 0 bases from V and 6 from J; bases not matched to a gene: 2. The CDR3 DNA reads TGTGCCAGCAGCGTAGCAGGGGGCGGTCAGCCCCAGCATTTT. It specifies CASSVAGGGQPQHF.

The CDR3 DNA is TGTGCCAGCAGCATAATGACAGGGGTCCAAGAGACCCAGTACTTC. Protein product: CASSIMTGVQETQYF. This sequence joins TRBV7-9 and TRBJ2-5, with 8 bases aligning to TRBD1. Trimming at V came to 5 bases and at J to 1 base, leaving 6 bases not matched to a gene. CDR3 length: 15 amino acids. CDR1 is SEHNR, CDR2 FQNEAQ, per germline (reference sequence).

The chain couples TRBV29-1 to TRBJ2-7, with 11 bases that match TRBD2. With 1 base clipped from V and 2 bases from J, the junction kept 7 bases outside the gene matches. This CDR3 is built from 16 residues. CDR1 is SQVTM and CDR2 is ANQGSEA in the germline V gene. The CDR3 sequence is CSVEVGGTSGTYEQYF. CDR3 in DNA: TGCAGCGTTGAAGTAGGAGGGACTAGCGGAACCTACGAGCAGTACTTC.

The chain is built from TRBV6-1 and TRBJ1-2; D uncertain. Germline V gives CDR1 MNHNS, CDR2 SASEGT. Trimming shortened V by 2 bases and J by 6 bases, and 13 bases separated the two germline ends. The CDR3 contains 14 residues. CDR3 DNA sequence: TGTGCCAGCAGTGAAAGTTTGGGTGGAGATGGCTACACCTTC. Amino acids: CASSESLGGDGYTF.

As regards this clone: The limits of the CDR3 on the DNA are not certain, so only TCRdb's listed CDR3 is given. This chain links TRBV4-2 with TRBJ1-1; TRBD1 is taken as the D call from the table, unchecked against the DNA. Ends included, the CDR3 has 15 residues. In germline, CDR1 is LGHNA, CDR2 YNFKEQ. The CDR3 sequence is CASSQERGWGQGNFF.

This clone was picked up one time. J is TRBJ1-4 and V is TRBV19; 8 bases are shared with TRBD1. Germline V gene data show CDR1 as LNHDA and CDR2 as SQIVND (reference sequence). The CDR3 covers 16 residues. V was clipped by 5 bases and J by 1 base; unmatched bases: 6. CDR3 region: CASSLGQGETNEKLFF. The CDR3 DNA is TGTGCCAGTAGTCTTGGACAGGGCGAAACTAATGAAAAACTGTTTTTT.

The chain carries TRBV7-2 and TRBJ2-1, with 12 bases lining up with TRBD2. The CDR3 length is 19 residues. CDR1 SGHTA and CDR2 FQGNSA come from the germline V gene. V lost 1 base and J lost 4; bases outside the gene matches: 11. The CDR3 spells CASSLGVFGLAGPYNEQFF. DNA for the CDR3: TGTGCCAGCAGCTTAGGAGTTTTCGGACTAGCGGGGCCTTACAATGAGCAGTTCTTC.

This clone was counted a few times. The chain links TRBV5-1 to TRBJ1-1; 7 bases align to TRBD1. Germline-derived CDR1 and CDR2 are SGHRS and YFSETQ. After removal of 0 bases from V and 10 bases from J, the junction contained 9 bases not matched to a gene. This CDR3 contains 14 residues. The CDR3 DNA reads as TGCGCCAGCAGCTTGGCCGGGACGCAGGGGGGAGCTTTCTTT. Its protein is CASSLAGTQGGAFF.

The chain carries TRBV4-3 and TRBJ1-4; 7 nucleotides align to TRBD1. Germline loops: CDR1 LGHNA, CDR2 YSLEER. The CDR3 totals 17 residues. Trimming cost V 1 base and J 0 bases; bases outside gene matches: 5. This CDR3 reads CASSQGDSDSTNEKLFF. The CDR3 DNA is TGCGCCAGCAGCCAAGGGGACAGCGACTCAACTAATGAAAAACTGTTTTTT.

The gene calls are TRBV13 and TRBJ1-6; TRBD1 matches at 9 bases. After removal of 4 bases from V and 7 bases from J, the junction contained 8 bases not matched to a gene. The CDR3 extends over 16 amino acids. CDR1 and CDR2 (germline): PRHDT, FYEKMQ (reference sequence). The CDR3 DNA follows: TGTGCCAGCAGCTCCCCCCTAGGACAGGGGAATTCACCCCTCCACTTT. It specifies CASSSPLGQGNSPLHF. Full variable domain (outside the CDR3, taken from reference TRBV13 and TRBJ1-6): AAGVIQSPRHLIKEKRETATLKCYPIPRHDTVYWYQQGPGQDPQFLISFYEKMQSDKGSIPDRFSAQQFSDYHSELNMSSLELGDSALYFCASSSPLGQGNSPLHFGNGTRLTVT.